This T cell receptor (beta chain) emerged from a study of human T cells and chemical hapten exposure. Study information: Upper inner arm skin measuring approximately 2 cm by approximately 2 cm received 2% DPC for sensitization. Study conclusions and caveats: Patch test scores rose with PT1 expanded TCR counts, a positive correlation. Expanded TCRs made up significantly more big CDR3 similarity clusters than controls did.

The germline V gene encodes CDR1 MNHEY and CDR2 SMNVEV (reference sequence). V was clipped by 6 bases and J by 4 bases; unmatched bases: 8. CDR3 length: 16 amino acids. This clonotype was detected only a few times. Its cognate antigen is unknown. TCRdb reanalysed the RACE reads using MiXCR and keeps one entry per CDR3 protein. The data contain some 180,000 distinct CDR3 sequences, about 20% of them singletons. Indicated time point: patch test 1, 2 weeks after DPC sensitization. The treatment was: therapeutic diphenylcyclopropenone sensitization with weekly scalp DPC. This TCR derives from a woman between 45 and 60 years old with alopecia areata. Some clones in this sample may be carry-over from other donors' samples. The sequencing used whole blood, collected in connection with sensitization to the hapten diphenylcyclopropenone (DPC). The chain links TRBV27 to TRBJ2-2; 10 bases line up with TRBD2. The CDR3 sequence: CASRPRTSGSTGELFF. CDR3 coding DNA: TGTGCCAGCAGACCCAGGACTAGCGGAAGCACCGGGGAGCTGTTTTTT.